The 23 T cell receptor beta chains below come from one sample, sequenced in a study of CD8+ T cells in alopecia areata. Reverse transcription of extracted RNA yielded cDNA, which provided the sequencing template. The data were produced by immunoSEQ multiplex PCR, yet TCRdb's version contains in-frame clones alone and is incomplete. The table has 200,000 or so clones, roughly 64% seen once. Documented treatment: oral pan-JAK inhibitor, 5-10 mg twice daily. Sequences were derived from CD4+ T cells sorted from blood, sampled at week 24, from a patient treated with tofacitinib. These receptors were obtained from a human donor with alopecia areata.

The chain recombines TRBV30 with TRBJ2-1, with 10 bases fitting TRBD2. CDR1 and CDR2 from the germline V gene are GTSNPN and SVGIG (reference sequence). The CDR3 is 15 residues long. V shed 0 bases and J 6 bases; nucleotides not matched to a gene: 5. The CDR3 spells CAWSVSSGRRNEQFF. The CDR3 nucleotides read TGTGCCTGGAGTGTGTCTAGCGGGAGACGCAATGAGCAGTTCTTC. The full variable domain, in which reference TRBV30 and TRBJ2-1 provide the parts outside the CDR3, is SQTIHQWPATLVQPVGSPLSLECTVEGTSNPNLYWYRQAAGRGLQLLFYSVGIGQISSEVPQNLSASRPQDRQFILSSKKLLLSDSGFYLCAWSVSSGRRNEQFFGPGTRLTVL.

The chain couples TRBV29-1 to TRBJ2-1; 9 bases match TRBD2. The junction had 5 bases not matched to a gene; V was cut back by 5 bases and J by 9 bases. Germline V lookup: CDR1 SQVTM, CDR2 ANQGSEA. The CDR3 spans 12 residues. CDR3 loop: CSVNLAGTEQFF. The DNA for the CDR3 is TGCAGCGTTAATCTAGCGGGAACTGAGCAGTTCTTC.

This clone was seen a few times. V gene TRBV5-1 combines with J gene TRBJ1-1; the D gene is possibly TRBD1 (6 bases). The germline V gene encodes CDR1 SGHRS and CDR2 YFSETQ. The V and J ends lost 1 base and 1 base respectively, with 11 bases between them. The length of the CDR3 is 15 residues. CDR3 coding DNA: TGCGCCAGCAGCTTGAACAGGGCCCCGAACACTGAAGCTTTCTTT. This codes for CASSLNRAPNTEAFF.

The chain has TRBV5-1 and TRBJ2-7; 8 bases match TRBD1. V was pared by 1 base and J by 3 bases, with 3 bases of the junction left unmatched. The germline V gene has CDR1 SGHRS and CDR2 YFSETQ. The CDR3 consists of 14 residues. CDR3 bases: TGCGCCAGCAGCTTGATGGACAGGGTCTACGAGCAGTACTTC. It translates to CASSLMDRVYEQYF.

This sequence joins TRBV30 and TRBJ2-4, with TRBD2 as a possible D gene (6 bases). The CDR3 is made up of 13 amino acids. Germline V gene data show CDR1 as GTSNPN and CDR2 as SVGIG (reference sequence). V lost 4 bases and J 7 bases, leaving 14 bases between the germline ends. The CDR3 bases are TGTGCCTGGACTCCGGGAGTAGGGAACATTCAGTACTTC. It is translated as CAWTPGVGNIQYF.

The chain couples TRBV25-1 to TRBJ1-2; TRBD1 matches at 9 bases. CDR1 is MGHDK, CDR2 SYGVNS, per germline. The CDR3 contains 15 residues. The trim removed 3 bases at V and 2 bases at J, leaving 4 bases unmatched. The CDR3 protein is CASSDPGTGNYGYTF. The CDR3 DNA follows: TGTGCCAGCAGTGACCCAGGGACAGGGAACTATGGCTACACCTTC.

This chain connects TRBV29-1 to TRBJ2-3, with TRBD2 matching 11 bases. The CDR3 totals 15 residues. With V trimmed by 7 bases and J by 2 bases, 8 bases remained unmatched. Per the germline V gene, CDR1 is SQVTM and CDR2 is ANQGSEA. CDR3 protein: CSASGLAVSTDTQYF. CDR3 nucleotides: TGCAGCGCGTCGGGACTAGCGGTCTCCACAGATACGCAGTATTTT.

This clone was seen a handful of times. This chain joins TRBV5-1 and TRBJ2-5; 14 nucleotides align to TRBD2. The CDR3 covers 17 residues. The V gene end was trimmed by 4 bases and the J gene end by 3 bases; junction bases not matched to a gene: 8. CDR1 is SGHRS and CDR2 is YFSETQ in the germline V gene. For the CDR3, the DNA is TGCGCCAGCAGCCTCGACCGGGGACTAGCGGGAGAAGAGACCCAGTACTTC. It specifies CASSLDRGLAGEETQYF.

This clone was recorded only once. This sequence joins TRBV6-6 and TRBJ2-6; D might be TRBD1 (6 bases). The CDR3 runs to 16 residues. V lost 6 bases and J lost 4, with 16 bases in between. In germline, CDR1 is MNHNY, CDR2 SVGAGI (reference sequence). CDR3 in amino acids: CASRPTGMVGANVLTF. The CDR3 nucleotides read TGTGCCAGCAGACCGACAGGTATGGTCGGGGCCAACGTCCTGACTTTC.

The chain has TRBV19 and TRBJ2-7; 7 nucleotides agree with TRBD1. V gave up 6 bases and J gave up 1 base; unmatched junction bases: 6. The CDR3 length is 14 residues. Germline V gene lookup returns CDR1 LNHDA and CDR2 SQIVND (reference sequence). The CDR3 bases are TGTGCCAGTAGCCAGGACAGGCGATCCTACGAGCAGTACTTC. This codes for CASSQDRRSYEQYF.

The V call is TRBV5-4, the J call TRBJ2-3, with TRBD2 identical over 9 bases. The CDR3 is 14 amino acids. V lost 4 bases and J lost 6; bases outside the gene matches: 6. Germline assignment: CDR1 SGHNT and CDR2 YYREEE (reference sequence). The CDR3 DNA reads TGTGCCAGCAGCGCGAGCGGGAGGACGGATACGCAGTATTTT. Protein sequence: CASSASGRTDTQYF.

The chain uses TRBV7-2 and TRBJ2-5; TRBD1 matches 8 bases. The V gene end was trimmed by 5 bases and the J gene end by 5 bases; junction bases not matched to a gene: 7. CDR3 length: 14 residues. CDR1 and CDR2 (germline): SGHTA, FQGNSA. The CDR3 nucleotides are TGTGCCAGCAGCCTAGGACAGGGTTTGGAGACCCAGTACTTC. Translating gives CASSLGQGLETQYF.

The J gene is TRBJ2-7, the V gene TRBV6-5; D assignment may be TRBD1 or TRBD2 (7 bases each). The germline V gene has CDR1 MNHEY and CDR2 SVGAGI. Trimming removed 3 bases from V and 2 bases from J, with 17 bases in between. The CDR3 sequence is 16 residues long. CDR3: CASSYSGGAATYEQYF. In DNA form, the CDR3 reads TGTGCCAGCAGTTATTCAGGGGGGGCAGCCACCTACGAGCAGTACTTC.

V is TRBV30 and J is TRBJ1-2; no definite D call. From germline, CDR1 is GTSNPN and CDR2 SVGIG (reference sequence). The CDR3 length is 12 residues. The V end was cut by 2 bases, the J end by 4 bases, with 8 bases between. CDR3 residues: CAWSRDFYGYTF. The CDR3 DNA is TGTGCCTGGAGTAGGGATTTCTATGGCTACACCTTC.

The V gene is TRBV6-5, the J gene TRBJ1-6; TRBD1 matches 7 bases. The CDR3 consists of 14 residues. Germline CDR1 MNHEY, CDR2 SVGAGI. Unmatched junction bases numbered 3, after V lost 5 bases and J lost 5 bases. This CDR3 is CASSKGADNSPLHF. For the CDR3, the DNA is TGTGCCAGCAGTAAGGGGGCCGATAATTCACCCCTCCACTTT.

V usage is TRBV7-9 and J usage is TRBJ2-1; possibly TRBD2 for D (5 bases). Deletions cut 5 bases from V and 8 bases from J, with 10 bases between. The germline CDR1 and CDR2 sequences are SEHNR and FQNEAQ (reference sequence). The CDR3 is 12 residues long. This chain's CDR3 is CASSGGRHEQFF. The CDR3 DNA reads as TGTGCCAGCAGCGGAGGAAGACATGAGCAGTTCTTC.

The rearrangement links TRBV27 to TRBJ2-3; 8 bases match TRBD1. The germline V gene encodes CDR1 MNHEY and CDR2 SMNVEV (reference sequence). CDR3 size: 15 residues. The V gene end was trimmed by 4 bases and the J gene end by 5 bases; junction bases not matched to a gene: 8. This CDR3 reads CASSSDRARKDTQYF. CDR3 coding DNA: TGTGCCAGCAGTTCGGACAGGGCCCGCAAAGATACGCAGTATTTT.

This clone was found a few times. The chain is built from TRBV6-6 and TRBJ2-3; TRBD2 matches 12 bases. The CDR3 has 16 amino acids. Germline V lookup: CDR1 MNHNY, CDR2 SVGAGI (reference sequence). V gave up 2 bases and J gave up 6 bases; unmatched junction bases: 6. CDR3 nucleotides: TGTGCCAGCAGTTACAGGCTAGCGGGAGGGCCGGATACGCAGTATTTT. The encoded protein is CASSYRLAGGPDTQYF.

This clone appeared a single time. The CDR3 sequence is CATTVNTGELFF. The CDR3, as DNA: TGTGCCACCACCGTGAACACCGGGGAGCTGTTTTTT. This chain links TRBV15 with TRBJ2-2; no clear D. CDR1 is LNHNV and CDR2 is YYDKDF in the germline V gene (reference sequence). The CDR3 has 12 amino acids. The ends were cut back, 7 bases at V and 1 base at J, with 4 bases in the middle. Full variable domain (missing parts from reference TRBV15 and TRBJ2-2): DAMVIQNPRYQVTQFGKPVTLSCSQTLNHNVMYWYQQKSSQAPKLLFHYYDKDFNNEADTPDNFQSRRPNTSFCFLDIRSPGLGDTAMYLCATTVNTGELFFGEGSRLTVL.

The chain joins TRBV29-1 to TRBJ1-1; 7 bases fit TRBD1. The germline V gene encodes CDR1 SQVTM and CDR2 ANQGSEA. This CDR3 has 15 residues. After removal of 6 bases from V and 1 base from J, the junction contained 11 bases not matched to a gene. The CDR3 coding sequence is TGCAGCGTAACAGAGTCGGGACAGAGGAACACTGAAGCTTTCTTT. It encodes CSVTESGQRNTEAFF.

The CDR3 DNA is TGTGCCAGCATCTTGGGCGGCGAGCAGTACTTC. This encodes CASILGGEQYF. The chain uses TRBV6-5 and TRBJ2-7, with no clear D. V shed 7 bases and J shed 6 bases, with 10 bases lying between them. Germline CDR1 reads MNHEY; CDR2 reads SVGAGI. The CDR3 runs 11 residues.

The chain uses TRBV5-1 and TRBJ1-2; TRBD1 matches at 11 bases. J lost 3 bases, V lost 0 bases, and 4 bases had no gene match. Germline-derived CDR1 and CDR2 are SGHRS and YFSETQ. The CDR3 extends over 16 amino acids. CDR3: CASSLGTGGADYGYTF. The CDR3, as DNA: TGCGCCAGCAGCTTGGGGACAGGGGGCGCTGACTATGGCTACACCTTC.

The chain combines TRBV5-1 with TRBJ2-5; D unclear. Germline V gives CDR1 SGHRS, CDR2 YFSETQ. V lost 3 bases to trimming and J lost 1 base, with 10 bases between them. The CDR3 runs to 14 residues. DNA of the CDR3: TGCGCCAGCAGCTATCCGGACCTCCAAGAGACCCAGTACTTC. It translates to CASSYPDLQETQYF.